The rows below give T cell receptor beta chains drawn from one sample of a study of OX40 agonist ivuxolimab in advanced cancers. Only in-frame clones appear in the TCRdb table, and some are missing; sequencing was by immunoSEQ multiplex PCR. In the table there are 90,000 to 120,000 clones, about 91% of which are singletons. The material was CD4+ or CD8+ T cells sorted from blood, obtained in a trial of the OX40 agonist ivuxolimab. All receptors come from an adult with an advanced solid tumor such as melanoma, head and neck, liver or kidney cancer. CDR3s include the opening cysteine and the closing phenylalanine or tryptophan. A D gene is named only where the DNA matches it firmly. Rows may omit the clone size; those that give it use once, few, many or a size class.

J,size,D,V,DNA,CDR3
TRBJ2-1,.,TRBD1,TRBV19,TGTGCCTGTAGCATCATGACAGGGTTATACAATGAGCAGTTCTTC,CACSIMTGLYNEQFF
TRBJ2-7,.,.,TRBV7-6,TGTGCCAGCAGCTTGGGGGTCGCTCCGGACGAGCAGTACTTC,CASSLGVAPDEQYF
TRBJ1-1,.,TRBD1,TRBV6-5,TGTGCCAGCAGTTACTCGACAGGGCAGGGCGCTGAAGCTTTCTTT,CASSYSTGQGAEAFF
TRBJ2-3,.,.,TRBV10-1,TGCGCCAGCAGTGCGACTTCGAGTGGCACAGATACGCAGTATTTT,CASSATSSGTDTQYF
TRBJ2-5,once,.,TRBV2,TGTGCCAGCACCGTAGAGGGGGGCTGGGAGACCCAGTACTTC,CASTVEGGWETQYF
TRBJ1-1,medium-sized,.,TRBV2,TGTGCCAGCAGTTCACAGGGGAACACTGAAGCTTTCTTT,CASSSQGNTEAFF
TRBJ2-7,.,TRBD1,TRBV5-1,TGCGCCAGCAGCTTGGCCCCGGGACAGGGCTACGAGCAGTACTTC,CASSLAPGQGYEQYF
TRBJ2-5,.,TRBD1,TRBV19,TGTGCCAGTAGTACCAGACAGGGTCAAGAGACCCAGTACTTC,CASSTRQGQETQYF
TRBJ2-7,.,.,TRBV6-6,TGTGCCAGCTCAGGTGGTCCCTACTACGAGCAGTACTTC,CASSGGPYYEQYF
TRBJ2-3,.,TRBD2,TRBV10-2,TGCGCCAGCAGTGTGACTAGCGGGAGAGCAGATACGCAGTATTTT,CASSVTSGRADTQYF
TRBJ1-1,once,.,TRBV6-5,TGTGCCAGCAGTGACGGTGGAGACACTGAAGCTTTCTTT,CASSDGGDTEAFF
TRBJ2-5,.,.,TRBV11-3,TGTGCCAGCAGCTTAGGGGACCCTAGGGAGACCCAGTACTTC,CASSLGDPRETQYF
TRBJ2-5,.,.,TRBV6-6,TGTGCCAGCAGTTCTGAAATGCTCCAAGAGACCCAGTACTTC,CASSSEMLQETQYF
TRBJ2-3,.,.,TRBV19,TGTGCCAGTAGTAGTGGGGGGACAGATACGCAGTATTTT,CASSSGGTDTQYF
TRBJ2-1,.,TRBD2,TRBV30,TGTGCCTGGAATAGAGCGGGGGGGGAGCAGTTCTTC,CAWNRAGGEQFF
TRBJ2-5,.,.,TRBV11-2,TGTGCCAGCAGCTTAGGATCCTCCACCACTAATACCCAGTACTTC,CASSLGSSTTNTQYF